This passage covers 8 T cell receptor beta chains from one sample sequenced in a study of shared clonotypes between healthy human individuals. Measured with immunoSEQ multiplex PCR; TCRdb has only the in-frame clones, and not every one. The sample has roughly 1 million clones; 78% are singletons. The sample was memory CD4+ T cells from PBMCs. The subset here: CD45RA-negative fraction. The receptor set was obtained from a man aged 18-30 years in good health. Some clones in this sample may be carry-over from other donors' samples.

The chain recombines TRBV18 with TRBJ1-1, with D unresolved. Germline V gene sequence: CDR1 KGHSH, CDR2 LQKENI. V shed 1 base and J shed 1 base, with 10 bases lying between them. The length of the CDR3 is 15 residues. CDR3 in DNA: TGTGCCAGCTCACCACTGGTCCCGAGGAACACTGAAGCTTTCTTT. Its translation is CASSPLVPRNTEAFF.

V usage is TRBV5-1 and J usage is TRBJ1-2; TRBD1 matches 11 bases. V gave up 4 bases and J gave up 4 bases; unmatched junction bases: 9. The CDR3 spans 16 residues. In germline, CDR1 is SGHRS, CDR2 YFSETQ. The CDR3, as DNA: TGCGCCAGCAGCCCGAGATCCGGGACAGGGGGCTATGGCTACACCTTC. This translates into CASSPRSGTGGYGYTF.

This chain links TRBV30 with TRBJ2-3; TRBD2 might be the D (6 bases). The germline gives CDR1 GTSNPN, CDR2 SVGIG (reference sequence). The V end lost 4 bases, the J end lost 0 bases, and 17 bases lay between the germline ends. This CDR3 spans 16 amino acids. The CDR3 DNA reads TGTGCCTGGACGGCAGATAGCGGCACTAGCACAGATACGCAGTATTTT. Translated: CAWTADSGTSTDTQYF.

The rearrangement uses TRBV9 and TRBJ2-6, with D unresolved. Germline loops: CDR1 SGDLS, CDR2 YYNGEE. V was shortened by 0 bases and J by 0 bases, with 10 bases between the two germline ends. The CDR3 consists of 17 residues. CDR3 nucleotide sequence: TGTGCCAGCAGCGTAGGTCTTCTGGGCTCTGGGGCCAACGTCCTGACTTTC. Translation: CASSVGLLGSGANVLTF.

This sequence joins TRBV5-1 and TRBJ1-4; D gene ambiguous. This CDR3 is built from 15 residues. The V and J ends lost 3 bases and 6 bases respectively, with 15 bases between them. The germline V gene encodes CDR1 SGHRS and CDR2 YFSETQ. CDR3 DNA sequence: TGCGCCAGCAGCTCCCGTCCCACCGGGGATGAAAAACTGTTTTTT. Residues: CASSSRPTGDEKLFF. Together with reference TRBV5-1 and TRBJ1-4, the CDR3 gives the full variable domain: KAGVTQTPRYLIKTRGQQVTLSCSPISGHRSVSWYQQTPGQGLQFLFEYFSETQRNKGNFPGRFSGRQFSNSRSEMNVSTLELGDSALYLCASSSRPTGDEKLFFGSGTQLSVL.

The chain links TRBV6-4 to TRBJ1-1; D is unclear. The germline V gene encodes CDR1 MRHNA and CDR2 SNTAGT. Trimming took 4 bases from V and 4 from J, leaving 10 bases between them. The length of the CDR3 is 13 residues. The DNA of the CDR3 is TGTGCCAGCAGTGCCAACCGGGGCACTGAAGCTTTCTTT. Amino acids: CASSANRGTEAFF.

This clone was observed a handful of times. The chain combines TRBV28 with TRBJ2-7; 10 bases align to TRBD1. Trimming at V came to 5 bases and at J to 6 bases, leaving 10 bases not matched to a gene. CDR1 is MDHEN and CDR2 is SYDVKM in the germline V gene. The CDR3 is made up of 15 amino acids. The CDR3 coding sequence is TGTGCCAGCAGTCCTCGGGACAGGGGCGTTGTCGAGCAGTACTTC. Its translation: CASSPRDRGVVEQYF.

The gene calls are TRBV5-1 and TRBJ2-3; D gene uncertain. V was cut by 2 bases and J by 4 bases, with 8 bases left in between. CDR1 is SGHRS, CDR2 YFSETQ, per germline. The CDR3 contains 13 residues. The CDR3 is CASSFDHPDTQYF. In DNA, the CDR3 is TGCGCCAGCAGCTTCGATCACCCAGATACGCAGTATTTT.